This T cell receptor (beta chain) emerged from a study of chemoradiotherapy in HPV16-positive cancers. Whole-study findings and limits: In HPV16-positive patients, HPV-responsive T-cell expansion tracked better recurrence-free survival.

The table came from immunoSEQ multiplex PCR; TCRdb's copy has only in-frame clones and leaves some out. The table records 3,000 to 4,000 clones, 70% to 90% of them present only once. Comments on this clone: Its antigen is undetermined.

V shed 6 bases and J 8 bases; nucleotides not matched to a gene: 15. Germline lookup yields CDR1 MDHEN and CDR2 SYDVKM. The CDR3 length is 18 residues. This material consisted of tumor tissue, taken from a patient who underwent chemoradiotherapy. The sequence derives from a human donor with HPV-associated anogenital cancer. The chain employs TRBV28 and TRBJ2-1; 14 bases agree with TRBD2. The CDR3 sequence is CASSSGLGLAGAGDEQFF. In DNA form, the CDR3 reads TGTGCCAGCAGCTCAGGATTGGGACTAGCGGGGGCCGGGGATGAGCAGTTCTTC. Filled out from reference TRBV28 and TRBJ2-1, the complete variable domain reads DVKVTQSSRYLVKRTGEKVFLECVQDMDHENMFWYRQDPGLGLRLIYFSYDVKMKEKGDIPEGYSVSREKKERFSLILESASTNQTSMYLCASSSGLGLAGAGDEQFFGPGTRLTVL.